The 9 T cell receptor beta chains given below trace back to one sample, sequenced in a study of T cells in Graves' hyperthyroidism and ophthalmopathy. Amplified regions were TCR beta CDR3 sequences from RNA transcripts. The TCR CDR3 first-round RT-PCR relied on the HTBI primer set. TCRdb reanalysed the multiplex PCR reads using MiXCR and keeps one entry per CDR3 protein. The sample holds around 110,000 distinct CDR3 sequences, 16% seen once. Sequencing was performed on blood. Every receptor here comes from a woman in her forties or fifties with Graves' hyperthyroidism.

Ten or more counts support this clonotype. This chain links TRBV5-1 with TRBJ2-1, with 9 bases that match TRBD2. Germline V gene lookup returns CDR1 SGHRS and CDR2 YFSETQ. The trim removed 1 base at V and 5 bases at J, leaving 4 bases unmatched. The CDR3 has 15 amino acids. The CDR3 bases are TGCGCCAGCAGCTTGCAGGCTAGCGGGAACAATGAGCAGTTCTTC. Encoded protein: CASSLQASGNNEQFF.

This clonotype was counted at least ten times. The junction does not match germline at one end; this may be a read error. The DNA for the CDR3 is TGCGCCAGCAGCTTGAGCCAGACGTACCAAGAGACCCAGTGCTTC. It codes for CASSLSQTYQETQCF. The rearrangement uses TRBV5-1 and TRBJ2-5; D remains ambiguous. The CDR3 spans 15 residues. CDR1 is SGHRS, CDR2 YFSETQ, per germline.

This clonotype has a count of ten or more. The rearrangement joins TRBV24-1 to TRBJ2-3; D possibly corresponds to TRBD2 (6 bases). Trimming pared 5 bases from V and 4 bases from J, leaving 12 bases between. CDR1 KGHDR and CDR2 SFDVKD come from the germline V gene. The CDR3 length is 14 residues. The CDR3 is CATSGPGVADTQYF. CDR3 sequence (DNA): TGTGCCACCAGTGGACCGGGAGTGGCAGATACGCAGTATTTT.

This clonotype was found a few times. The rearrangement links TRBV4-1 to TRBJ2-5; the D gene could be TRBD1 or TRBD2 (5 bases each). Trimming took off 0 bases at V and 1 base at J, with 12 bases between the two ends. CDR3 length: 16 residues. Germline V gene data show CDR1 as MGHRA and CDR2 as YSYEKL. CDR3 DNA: TGCGCCAGCAGCCAAGATCGGACGGGGACCCAAGAGACCCAGTACTTC. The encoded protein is CASSQDRTGTQETQYF.

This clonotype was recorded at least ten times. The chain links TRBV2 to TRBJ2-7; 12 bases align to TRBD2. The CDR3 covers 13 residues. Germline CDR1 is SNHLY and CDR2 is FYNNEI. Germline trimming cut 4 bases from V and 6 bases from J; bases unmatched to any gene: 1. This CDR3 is CASSASGRGEQYF. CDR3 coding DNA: TGTGCCAGCAGTGCTAGCGGGAGGGGCGAGCAGTACTTC.

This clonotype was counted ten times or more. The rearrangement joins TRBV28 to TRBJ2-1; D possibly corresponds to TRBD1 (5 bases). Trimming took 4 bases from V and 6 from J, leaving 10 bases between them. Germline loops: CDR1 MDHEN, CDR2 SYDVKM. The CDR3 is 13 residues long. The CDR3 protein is CASSWTLSNEQFF. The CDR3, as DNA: TGTGCCAGCAGTTGGACACTCAGCAATGAGCAGTTCTTC.

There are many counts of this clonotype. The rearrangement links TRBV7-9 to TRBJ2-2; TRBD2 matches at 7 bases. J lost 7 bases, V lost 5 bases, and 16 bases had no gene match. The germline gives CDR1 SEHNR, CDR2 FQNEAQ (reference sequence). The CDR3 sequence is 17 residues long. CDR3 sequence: CASSPSPGREWGGELFF. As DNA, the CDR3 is TGTGCCAGCAGCCCCTCCCCAGGGCGGGAGTGGGGCGGGGAGCTGTTTTTT.

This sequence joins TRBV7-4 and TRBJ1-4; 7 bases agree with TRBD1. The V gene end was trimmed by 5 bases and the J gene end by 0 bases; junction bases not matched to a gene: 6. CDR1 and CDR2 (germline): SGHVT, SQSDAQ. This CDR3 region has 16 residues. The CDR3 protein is CASSLRDSATNEKLFF. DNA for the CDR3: TGTGCCAGCAGCCTCCGGGACAGCGCAACTAATGAAAAACTGTTTTTT.

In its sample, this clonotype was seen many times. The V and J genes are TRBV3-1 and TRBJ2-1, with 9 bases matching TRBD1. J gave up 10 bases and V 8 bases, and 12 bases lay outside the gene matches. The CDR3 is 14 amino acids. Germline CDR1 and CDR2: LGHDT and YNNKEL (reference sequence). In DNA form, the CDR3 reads TGTGCCAGCGGGGACAGGGCCTTTCTCTCGGAGCAGTTCTTC. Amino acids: CASGDRAFLSEQFF.